Shown below are 16 T cell receptor beta chains from a single sample sequenced in a study of memory CD4+ T cells and cytomegalovirus serostatus (dated 2019 in TCRdb). Single viable CD3+CD4+CD8-CD45RO+ cells were sorted as memory CD4+ T cells on a FACSAria II. The library was built by means of the immunoSEQ multiplex PCR assay. TCRdb took over this immuneACCESS table, retaining in-frame rearrangements with V and J assigned. Such tables are incomplete; in checked studies, under half of the missing clones stem from an unresolved V gene, and the remainder is unexplained. The table for this sample lists 60,000 to 70,000 clones; roughly 76% of them were counted only once. Roughly 4.4% of the sample rests with the top ten. Source material: memory CD4+ T cells from blood. Source of these receptors: an adult in good health and CMV-seropositive.

The chain employs TRBV5-1 and TRBJ2-1; D unresolved. The CDR3 spans 15 residues. The V gene lost 5 bases and the J gene lost 2 bases, with 14 bases spanning the gap. The germline CDR1 and CDR2 sequences are SGHRS and YFSETQ. This chain's CDR3 is CASRKDLSPYNEQFF. The CDR3 coding sequence is TGCGCCAGCAGAAAGGACCTCTCCCCCTACAATGAGCAGTTCTTC.

This clone turned up a few times. The rearrangement links TRBV9 to TRBJ1-2, with a weak D call TRBD1 (5 bases). CDR3 length equals 15 residues. Germline V gene sequence: CDR1 SGDLS, CDR2 YYNGEE. V lost 0 bases and J lost 3, with 12 bases in between. The CDR3 DNA is TGTGCCAGCAGCGTAGGCCCCGGGGCGGACTATGGCTACACCTTC. Translation: CASSVGPGADYGYTF. Variable domain in full (rest from reference TRBV9 and TRBJ1-2): DSGVTQTPKHLITATGQRVTLRCSPRSGDLSVYWYQQSLDQGLQFLIQYYNGEERAKGNILERFSAQQFPDLHSELNLSSLELGDSALYFCASSVGPGADYGYTFGSGTRLTVV.

The chain couples TRBV28 to TRBJ2-3; D possibly corresponds to TRBD2 (6 bases). Germline loops: CDR1 MDHEN, CDR2 SYDVKM. Deletions cut 5 bases from V and 0 bases from J, with 15 bases between. The CDR3 contains 16 residues. The CDR3 coding sequence is TGTGCCAGCAGTCCCGCAGGAGGGGTAAGCACAGATACGCAGTATTTT. Residues: CASSPAGGVSTDTQYF.

This clone came up once. This rearrangement joins TRBV5-6 to TRBJ2-5; D is possibly TRBD2 (6 bases). Germline CDR1 SGHDT, CDR2 YYEEEE. V was pared by 4 bases and J by 5 bases, with 18 bases between. The CDR3 covers 15 residues. The CDR3 DNA sequence: TGTGCCAGCAGCGTCTCCGGGATAGGGAGGGAGACCCAGTACTTC. Translation gives CASSVSGIGRETQYF.

The chain is built from TRBV6-1 and TRBJ2-7, with TRBD2 as a possible D gene (6 bases). The V and J ends lost 9 bases and 3 bases respectively, with 9 bases between them. The CDR3 has 11 residues. Germline CDR1 MNHNS, CDR2 SASEGT. In nucleotides, the CDR3 is TGTGCCAGTGCGGGATTCTACGAGCAGTACTTC. Translating it yields CASAGFYEQYF.

This clone appeared a single time. The J gene is TRBJ2-5, the V gene TRBV4-2, with D hard to call. Germline values: CDR1 LGHNA, CDR2 YNFKEQ. Trimming cost V 1 base and J 5 bases, with 8 bases left between them. The CDR3 extends over 13 amino acids. The DNA of the CDR3 is TGTGCCAGCAGCCAAGGTCAAGGGGAGACCCAGTACTTC. This gives the protein CASSQGQGETQYF.

V and J are TRBV6-1 and TRBJ2-6; D uncertain. There are 12 residues in the CDR3. Trimming stripped 7 bases from V and 1 base from J, with 2 bases between. Germline CDR1 is MNHNS and CDR2 is SASEGT. The CDR3 sequence: CASTSGANVLTF. For the CDR3, the DNA is TGTGCCAGCACTTCTGGGGCCAACGTCCTGACTTTC.

The chain has TRBV6-5 and TRBJ1-5, with D tentatively TRBD1 (6 bases). Germline values: CDR1 MNHEY, CDR2 SVGAGI. V was clipped by 10 bases and J by 1 base, with 14 bases between them. The CDR3 has 14 amino acids. CDR3 sequence: CATSLRGSNQPQHF. In DNA form, the CDR3 reads TGTGCCACTTCGCTCAGGGGAAGCAATCAGCCCCAGCATTTT.

This clone showed up just once. CDR3 sequence reads: CASSPKSGTGNYEQYF. In nucleotides, the CDR3 is TGCGCCAGCAGCCCCAAATCCGGGACAGGGAACTACGAGCAGTACTTC. V and J are TRBV5-1 and TRBJ2-7, with 9 bases identical to TRBD1. The germline CDR1 and CDR2 sequences are SGHRS and YFSETQ. V lost 4 bases and J lost 3; bases outside the gene matches: 11. The CDR3 runs 16 residues.

The V and J genes are TRBV19 and TRBJ1-4; 7 bases fit TRBD1. CDR3 length: 15 residues. The V segment lost 1 base and the J segment 5 bases; nucleotides outside the gene matches: 4. Germline lookup yields CDR1 LNHDA and CDR2 SQIVND (reference sequence). CDR3 in DNA: TGTGCCAGTAGTATAGTTGGGACAGCAAATGAAAAACTGTTTTTT. As protein: CASSIVGTANEKLFF.

The V and J genes are TRBV6-1 and TRBJ2-7; D gene ambiguous. Looked up from germline, CDR1 is MNHNS and CDR2 is SASEGT. V lost 7 bases to trimming and J lost 0 bases, with 13 bases between them. The CDR3 is 14 amino acids. CDR3 DNA: TGTGCCAGCACTCCCACGGCAGCCTCCTACGAGCAGTACTTC. Amino acids: CASTPTAASYEQYF.

This sequence joins TRBV2 and TRBJ2-3; D possibly corresponds to TRBD2 (6 bases). CDR1 and CDR2 (germline): SNHLY, FYNNEI. The CDR3 is made up of 15 amino acids. V lost 2 bases, J lost 1 base, and 10 bases lay in between. The CDR3 DNA reads TGTGCCAGCAGTGAATCGCGGGGTCGCACAGATACGCAGTATTTT. This encodes CASSESRGRTDTQYF.

The rearrangement joins TRBV7-2 to TRBJ1-1, with D hard to call. Germline V CDR1 and CDR2: SGHTA, FQGNSA. V was clipped by 2 bases and J by 7 bases, with 8 bases between them. This CDR3 has 12 residues. CDR3 loop: CASSLNRDEAFF. The CDR3 region has the DNA TGTGCCAGCAGCTTAAATAGAGATGAAGCTTTCTTT.

This chain links TRBV27 with TRBJ1-5; 8 nucleotides agree with TRBD1. Germline assignment: CDR1 MNHEY and CDR2 SMNVEV (reference sequence). The CDR3 totals 15 residues. V was clipped by 4 bases and J by 7 bases; unmatched bases: 9. The chain's CDR3 is CASSSNRQGTQPQHF. For the CDR3, the DNA is TGTGCCAGCAGTTCGAACAGACAGGGGACCCAGCCCCAGCATTTT.

The J gene is TRBJ1-1, the V gene TRBV6-1; maybe TRBD1 (5 bases). The CDR3 loop spans 13 amino acids. Germline V CDR1 and CDR2: MNHNS, SASEGT. V lost 6 bases and J lost 3, with 11 bases in between. The CDR3 loop reads CASRDMGDTEAFF. The DNA of the CDR3 is TGTGCCAGCAGGGACATGGGGGACACTGAAGCTTTCTTT.

This chain links TRBV7-8 with TRBJ2-3; a possible D gene is TRBD2 (5 bases). Per the germline V gene, CDR1 is SGHVS and CDR2 is FQNEAQ. V lost 2 bases and J 0 bases, leaving 12 bases between the germline ends. This CDR3 contains 16 residues. CDR3 sequence reads: CASSLLARLSTDTQYF. CDR3 DNA: TGTGCCAGCAGCTTATTAGCGCGACTTAGCACAGATACGCAGTATTTT.